The 32 T cell receptor beta chains given below trace back to one sample, sequenced in a study of human T cells and chemical hapten exposure. The time point was: pre-sensitization, week 0. As for treatment: therapeutic diphenylcyclopropenone sensitization with weekly scalp DPC. MiXCR, run by TCRdb on the RACE reads, gives a single entry per CDR3 protein. The sample holds approximately 100,000 distinct CDR3 sequences, approximately 12% seen once. Sequenced material: whole blood, taken in connection with sensitization to the hapten diphenylcyclopropenone (DPC). All receptors derive from a woman in her forties or fifties with alopecia areata. Some clones in this sample may be carry-over from other donors' samples.

The V gene is TRBV2, the J gene TRBJ1-5; D is perhaps TRBD1 (6 bases). CDR3 length: 14 amino acids. From germline, CDR1 is SNHLY and CDR2 FYNNEI. With 7 bases removed from V and 7 bases from J, the gap between germline ends came to 17 bases. CDR3 nucleotide sequence: TGTGCCAGCAATGAGGGGGAAATGGCGCAGCCCCAGCATTTT. This codes for CASNEGEMAQPQHF. Combining the CDR3 with reference TRBV2 and TRBJ1-5 gives the whole variable domain EPEVTQTPSHQVTQMGQEVILRCVPISNHLYFYWYRQILGQKVEFLVSFYNNEISEKSEIFDDQFSVERPDGSNFTLKIRSTKLEDSAMYFCASNEGEMAQPQHFGDGTRLSIL.

This clonotype was recorded a few times. The chain is built from TRBV2 and TRBJ1-5; maybe TRBD1 (5 bases). Germline CDR1 and CDR2: SNHLY and FYNNEI. The CDR3 is 17 amino acids. V gave up 4 bases and J gave up 0 bases, with 16 bases separating them. CDR3 residues: CASSGGGAGRSNQPQHF. Here the CDR3 DNA reads TGTGCCAGCAGTGGGGGCGGGGCAGGGCGTAGCAATCAGCCCCAGCATTTT.

Only a few counts were recorded for this clonotype. The chain carries TRBV7-2 and TRBJ2-1; the match to TRBD2 covers 16 bases. This CDR3 comprises 20 residues. Looked up from germline, CDR1 is SGHTA and CDR2 is FQGNSA. CDR3 sequence (DNA): TGTGTCAGTCGATTAATCCCCGGGACTAGCGGGAGGGCCGGCTACAATGAGCAGTTCTTC. This gives the protein CVSRLIPGTSGRAGYNEQFF.

This clonotype was seen only a few times. The chain carries TRBV28 and TRBJ1-5; no clear D. V was cut by 5 bases and J by 3 bases, with 5 bases left in between. This CDR3 region has 12 residues. Germline V gene data show CDR1 as MDHEN and CDR2 as SYDVKM. CDR3 protein: CASSPPNQPQHF. As DNA, the CDR3 is TGTGCCAGCAGTCCCCCCAATCAGCCCCAGCATTTT.

In its sample, this clonotype was seen a few times. The chain is built from TRBV2 and TRBJ1-6, with 9 bases identical to TRBD1. The V segment lost 5 bases and the J segment 10 bases; nucleotides outside the gene matches: 12. CDR3 length equals 16 residues. In germline, CDR1 is SNHLY, CDR2 FYNNEI. For the CDR3, the DNA is TGTGCCAGCAGTCCGAACCCCGGGACAGGGAGGTCACCCCTCCACTTT. This codes for CASSPNPGTGRSPLHF.

The V and J genes are TRBV27 and TRBJ2-5; D gene ambiguous. The ends were cut back, 1 base at V and 4 bases at J, with 7 bases in the middle. Germline lookup yields CDR1 MNHEY and CDR2 SMNVEV (reference sequence). The CDR3 has 13 amino acids. The CDR3 spells CASSLLQRETQYF. CDR3 in DNA: TGTGCCAGCAGTTTATTGCAACGAGAGACCCAGTACTTC.

The chain couples TRBV11-2 to TRBJ2-3; 8 nucleotides align to TRBD2. V was pared by 2 bases and J by 2 bases, with 18 bases of the junction left unmatched. The germline V gene has CDR1 SGHAT and CDR2 FQNNGV. The CDR3 length is 20 residues. CDR3 in amino acids: CASSLLGLAGLVENTDTQYF. The CDR3 DNA reads TGTGCCAGCAGCTTATTGGGGCTAGCGGGTCTTGTGGAAAACACAGATACGCAGTATTTT.

This clonotype has more than one count but fewer than ten. The chain uses TRBV27 and TRBJ2-3; 11 bases align to TRBD2. The CDR3 length is 19 residues. Germline CDR1 and CDR2: MNHEY and SMNVEV (reference sequence). The J segment lost 4 bases and the V segment lost 6 bases, leaving 18 bases of the junction unmatched. The CDR3 DNA sequence: TGTGCCAGCAGGAGTAGAGCTAGCGGGAGGACCAGACCCGCAGATACGCAGTATTTT. It translates to CASRSRASGRTRPADTQYF.

The V and J genes are TRBV12-3 or TRBV12-4 and TRBJ1-5; 9 nucleotides match TRBD1. J lost 1 base, V lost 2 bases, and 3 bases had no gene match. CDR3 size: 16 residues. The CDR3 sequence: CASSLTGQGSNQPQHF. CDR3 in DNA: TGTGCCAGCAGTTTAACGGGACAGGGAAGCAATCAGCCCCAGCATTTT.

This clonotype was seen a few times. The V gene is TRBV6-2 or TRBV6-3, the J gene TRBJ2-7; D possibly corresponds to TRBD2 (6 bases). The V gene lost 2 bases and the J gene lost 2 bases, with 16 bases spanning the gap. In germline, CDR1 is MNHEY, CDR2 SVGEGT. The CDR3 loop spans 16 amino acids. CDR3 nucleotide sequence: TGTGCCAGCAGTTACCCGCCGGGACTTAATACCTACGAGCAGTACTTC. As protein: CASSYPPGLNTYEQYF.

The chain links TRBV21-1 to TRBJ1-1. TRBV21-1 is a listed pseudogene. This CDR3 has 16 residues. The CDR3 bases are TGTGCCAGCAGCAAACCTTGCGGAGAGACGGGTCCTGAAGCTTTCTTT. Protein sequence: CASSKPCGETGPEAFF.

The V call is TRBV7-8, the J call TRBJ1-5, with TRBD1 matching 9 bases. Germline CDR1 and CDR2: SGHVS and FQNEAQ. V lost 2 bases to trimming and J lost 6 bases; unmatched junction nucleotides: 8. The CDR3 extends over 16 amino acids. DNA for the CDR3: TGTGCCAGCAGCTTAATGACGGGACAGGGTACTCAGCCCCAGCATTTT. Protein product: CASSLMTGQGTQPQHF. The entire variable domain, with the rest obtained from reference TRBV7-8 and TRBJ1-5, is as follows: GAGVSQSPRYKVAKRGQDVALRCDPISGHVSLFWYQQALGQGPEFLTYFQNEAQLDKSGLPSDRFFAERPEGSVSTLKIQRTQQEDSAVYLCASSLMTGQGTQPQHFGDGTRLSIL.

This clonotype was seen at least ten times. The J gene is TRBJ2-3, the V gene TRBV6-1; 8 nucleotides agree with TRBD2. Germline CDR1 is MNHNS and CDR2 is SASEGT. The CDR3 contains 14 residues. Germline trimming cut 6 bases from V and 3 bases from J; bases unmatched to any gene: 5. CDR3 nucleotide sequence: TGTGCCAGCAGCCCGGGAGGGGGGACAGATACGCAGTATTTT. Its protein product is CASSPGGGTDTQYF.

This clonotype showed up just a few times. The chain combines TRBV27 with TRBJ1-5; TRBD1 matches 9 bases. This CDR3 has 14 residues. The junction had 5 bases not matched to a gene; V was cut back by 6 bases and J by 5 bases. Germline values: CDR1 MNHEY, CDR2 SMNVEV (reference sequence). In DNA, the CDR3 is TGTGCCAGCAGCCACACAGGGGGCTATCAGCCCCAGCATTTT. Residues: CASSHTGGYQPQHF.

With regard to this clonotype: A read error may be the cause here, since a much bigger clone is one base away. This chain uses TRBV6-2 or TRBV6-3 with TRBJ1-1; D call uncertain. CDR3 size: 12 residues. Trimming took 6 bases from V and 1 from J, leaving 6 bases between them. The germline CDR1 and CDR2 sequences are MNHEY and SVGEGT. The CDR3 DNA follows: TGTGCCAGCAGCCTTTCGAACACTGAAGCTTTCTTT. Its translation is CASSLSNTEAFF.

J is TRBJ1-2 and V is TRBV29-1, with a tentative D call TRBD1 (6 bases). CDR3 length equals 15 residues. CDR1 and CDR2 from the germline V gene are SQVTM and ANQGSEA. Trimming shortened V by 0 bases and J by 2 bases, and 13 bases separated the two germline ends. Written as DNA, the CDR3 is TGCAGCGTTGAAGATCGGACAGCTGCAAACTATGGCTACACCTTC. This codes for CSVEDRTAANYGYTF.

This clonotype appeared a few times. The chain combines TRBV6-2 or TRBV6-3 with TRBJ2-3; D could derive from TRBD1 or TRBD2 (5 bases each). The CDR3 totals 15 residues. Deletions cut 7 bases from V and 2 bases from J, with 16 bases between. The germline V gene encodes CDR1 MNHEY and CDR2 SVGEGT. CDR3 loop: CASIPAGRHTDTQYF. The CDR3 DNA is TGTGCCAGCATCCCCGCAGGGAGACACACAGATACGCAGTATTTT.

The chain uses TRBV5-5 and TRBJ2-7; 10 nucleotides match TRBD2. Trimming removed 4 bases from V and 1 base from J; junction bases left unmatched: 5. Germline V gives CDR1 SGHKS, CDR2 YYEKEE (reference sequence). The CDR3 runs 15 residues. In nucleotides, the CDR3 is TGTGCCAGCAGCCCCCCACTAGCGGGGTCCTACGAGCAGTACTTC. It encodes CASSPPLAGSYEQYF.

Comment on this clonotype: One junction end does not reproduce the germline sequence, and a read error may be involved. The chain links TRBV7-6 to TRBJ2-3; TRBD2 aligns across 11 bases. The CDR3 has 16 amino acids. Germline CDR1 SGHVS, CDR2 FNYEAQ. CDR3 DNA sequence: TGTGTCAGCAGCGCGGGACTAGCGGCACCTACTAATACGCAGTATTTT. Protein sequence: CVSSAGLAAPTNTQYF.

The V and J genes are TRBV9 and TRBJ2-1, with D maybe TRBD1 (6 bases). Per germline, CDR1 SGDLS and CDR2 YYNGEE. The CDR3 has 15 amino acids. Trimming removed 7 bases at V and 3 bases at J, with 17 bases between. The CDR3 protein is CASARDRNIYNEQFF. The CDR3 DNA reads as TGTGCCAGCGCTCGAGACAGGAATATCTACAATGAGCAGTTCTTC.

The CDR3 coding sequence is TGTGCCAGCTCACCACCCTCTGGGGCCAACGTCCTGACTTTC. As protein: CASSPPSGANVLTF. This rearrangement joins TRBV18 to TRBJ2-6; no reliable D call. This CDR3 is 14 amino acids long. The V end lost 0 bases, the J end lost 0 bases, and 0 bases lay between the germline ends. CDR1 and CDR2 from the germline V gene are KGHSH and LQKENI.

This clonotype occurred a few times. The chain couples TRBV29-1 to TRBJ2-7, with D maybe TRBD2 (6 bases). Germline V CDR1 and CDR2: SQVTM, ANQGSEA. The CDR3 spans 13 residues. V dropped 3 bases and J dropped 6 bases, with 15 bases sitting between them. CDR3 coding DNA: TGCAGCGTTGAGCGGGACTCATGGGGCGAGCAGTACTTC. Translating it yields CSVERDSWGEQYF.

Ten or more counts support this clonotype. CDR3 nucleotide sequence: TGCAGTGCTAGCCCGGAGGCAGGGGCCAACGTCCTGACTTTC. This translates into CSASPEAGANVLTF. The chain recombines TRBV20-1 with TRBJ2-6; tentative D call: TRBD2 (5 bases). This CDR3 contains 14 residues. Germline loops: CDR1 DFQATT, CDR2 SNEGSKA (reference sequence). Trimming took off 3 bases at V and 4 bases at J, with 10 bases between the two ends.

This clonotype showed up just a few times. V gene TRBV5-1 combines with J gene TRBJ2-3, with 10 nucleotides matching TRBD1. Looked up from germline, CDR1 is SGHRS and CDR2 is YFSETQ. There are 16 residues in the CDR3. Trimming cost V 4 bases and J 7 bases; bases outside gene matches: 12. This CDR3 reads CASSPTRQGARNTQYF. The CDR3 DNA reads as TGCGCCAGCAGCCCAACTAGACAGGGGGCGAGAAATACGCAGTATTTT.

Concerning this clonotype: One end of the junction does not line up with germline, which may come from a read error. The chain recombines TRBV7-9 with TRBJ1-6; a possible D gene is TRBD1 (6 bases). Germline V gene data show CDR1 as SEHNR and CDR2 as FQNEAQ (reference sequence). The CDR3 is 15 residues long. Here the CDR3 DNA reads TGTGCCAGCAGCTTAGATGGGACAATAAATTCATCCCTCCACTTT. Protein: CASSLDGTINSSLHF.

This rearrangement joins TRBV28 to TRBJ2-7; 9 positions match TRBD1. V shed 6 bases and J 2 bases; nucleotides not matched to a gene: 8. Germline assignment: CDR1 MDHEN and CDR2 SYDVKM. The CDR3 runs to 15 residues. The CDR3 DNA reads as TGTGCCAGCAGATCCTTCGGGACAGGGACCTACGAGCAGTACTTC. It yields the protein CASRSFGTGTYEQYF.

V is TRBV18 and J is TRBJ1-2; no definite D call. The V gene lost 3 bases and the J gene lost 6 bases, with 20 bases spanning the gap. The V gene's germline CDR1 is KGHSH and CDR2 LQKENI. This CDR3 contains 16 residues. CDR3 DNA sequence: TGTGCCAGCTCACCTCGCACGACGCGGGGTCTAGATGGCTACACCTTC. Encoded protein: CASSPRTTRGLDGYTF.

The chain joins TRBV7-9 to TRBJ1-1, with D possibly TRBD1 on 6 matching bases. Trimming stripped 4 bases from V and 1 base from J, with 10 bases between. CDR1 SEHNR and CDR2 FQNEAQ come from the germline V gene (reference sequence). CDR3 length equals 14 residues. The CDR3 sequence is CASSSSQGNTEAFF. Here the CDR3 DNA reads TGTGCCAGCAGCTCCTCACAGGGGAACACTGAAGCTTTCTTT.

Only a few counts were recorded for this clonotype. The rearrangement uses TRBV12-3 or TRBV12-4 and TRBJ1-6, with D hard to call. V lost 5 bases, J lost 7 bases, and 30 bases lay in between. The CDR3 sequence is 20 residues long. CDR3 DNA sequence: TGTGCCAGCAGTCCCCGCCGACATCGTCTTTCCCTCCCGATAAATTCACCCCTCCACTTT. Translating it yields CASSPRRHRLSLPINSPLHF.

The chain uses TRBV4-1 and TRBJ1-3; D may be TRBD1 (5 bases). CDR1 MGHRA and CDR2 YSYEKL come from the germline V gene. The CDR3 sequence is 17 residues long. V dropped 4 bases and J dropped 0 bases, with 16 bases sitting between them. Here the CDR3 DNA reads TGCGCCAGCAGCCGCGTGAAACAGGCCAGCTCTGGAAACACCATATATTTT. Amino acid sequence: CASSRVKQASSGNTIYF.

The chain recombines TRBV20-1 with TRBJ1-4, with TRBD1 identical over 10 bases. The CDR3 has 14 amino acids. Germline loops: CDR1 DFQATT, CDR2 SNEGSKA (reference sequence). V was pared by 2 bases and J by 7 bases, with 4 bases of the junction left unmatched. The CDR3 loop is CSARRRDRGEKLFF. The CDR3 DNA reads TGCAGTGCTAGACGCCGGGACAGGGGTGAAAAACTGTTTTTT.

This clonotype was seen only a few times. V is TRBV11-2 and J is TRBJ1-3, with 9 bases matching TRBD1. The CDR3 has 17 residues. The V and J ends lost 1 base and 2 bases, in that order; junction bases with no gene match: 6. Germline lookup yields CDR1 SGHAT and CDR2 FQNNGV. The DNA of the CDR3 is TGTGCCAGCAGCTTAGGAGCTGACAGGGGGACTGGAAACACCATATATTTT. Its translation is CASSLGADRGTGNTIYF.